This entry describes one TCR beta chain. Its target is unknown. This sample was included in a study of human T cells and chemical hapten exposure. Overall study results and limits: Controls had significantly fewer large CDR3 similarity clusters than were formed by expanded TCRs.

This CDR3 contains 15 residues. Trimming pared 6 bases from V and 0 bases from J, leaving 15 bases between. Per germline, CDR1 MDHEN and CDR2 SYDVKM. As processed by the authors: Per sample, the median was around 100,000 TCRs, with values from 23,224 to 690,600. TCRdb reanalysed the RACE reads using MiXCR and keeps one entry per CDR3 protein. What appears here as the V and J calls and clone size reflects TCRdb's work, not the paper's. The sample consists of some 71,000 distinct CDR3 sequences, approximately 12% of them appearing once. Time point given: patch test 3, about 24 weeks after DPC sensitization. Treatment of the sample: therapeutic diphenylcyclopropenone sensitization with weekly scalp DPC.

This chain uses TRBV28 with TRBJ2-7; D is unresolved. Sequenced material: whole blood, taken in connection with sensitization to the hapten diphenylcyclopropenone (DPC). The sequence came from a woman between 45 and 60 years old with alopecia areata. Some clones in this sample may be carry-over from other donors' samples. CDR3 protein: CASSLDKRSSYEQYF. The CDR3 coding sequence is TGTGCCAGCAGCTTAGACAAAAGGAGCTCCTACGAGCAGTACTTC. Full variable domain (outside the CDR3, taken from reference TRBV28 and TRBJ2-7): DVKVTQSSRYLVKRTGEKVFLECVQDMDHENMFWYRQDPGLGLRLIYFSYDVKMKEKGDIPEGYSVSREKKERFSLILESASTNQTSMYLCASSLDKRSSYEQYFGPGTRLTVT.